This TCR beta chain was documented in a study of cytomegalovirus exposure and HLA in healthy donors. Regarding the study as a whole: On later analysis, the bulk of CMV-associated TCR beta chains appeared to be HLA-restricted. A later analysis linked around 15,000 TCR beta sequences to HLA alleles at 0.05 false discovery rate. With DRB1 most and HLA-C fewest, TCR association rates differed between HLA loci in a later analysis.

PCR amplification relied on 60 Vbeta primers (plus 13 Jbeta primers). The authors' processing: Roughly 12 million of around 85 million unique TCR beta chains were shared, per a later count. TCRdb's table, derived via immunoSEQ multiplex PCR, lists solely in-frame clones and lacks some. The DNA was the basis for D and trimming; V, J and clone size are from that table. The sample yields roughly 100,000 clones, under 85% seen once. Germline loops: CDR1 MNHNY, CDR2 SVGAGI (reference sequence). The CDR3 extends over 15 amino acids. The ends lost 6 bases at V and 8 bases at J; junction bases unmatched: 12. A note on this clone: Its antigen is not identified.

This clonotype originated in a man aged 30 to 45 in good health and CMV-seronegative. The sample taken for sequencing was PBMCs. The chain recombines TRBV6-6 with TRBJ1-5; TRBD1 matches at 8 bases. DNA for the CDR3: TGTGCCAGCAGCTCCTTCGGACAGGGTATTGAGCCCCAGCATTTT. Its translation is CASSSFGQGIEPQHF.